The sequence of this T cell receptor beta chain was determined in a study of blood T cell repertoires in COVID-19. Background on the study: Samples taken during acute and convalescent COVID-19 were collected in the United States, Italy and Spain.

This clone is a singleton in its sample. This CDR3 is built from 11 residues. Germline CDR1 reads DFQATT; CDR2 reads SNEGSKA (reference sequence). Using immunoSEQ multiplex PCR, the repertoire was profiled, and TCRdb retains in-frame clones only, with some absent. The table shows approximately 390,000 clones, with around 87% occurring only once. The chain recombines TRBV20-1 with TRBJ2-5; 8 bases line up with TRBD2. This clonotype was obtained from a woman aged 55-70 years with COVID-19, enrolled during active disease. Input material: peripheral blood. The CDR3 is CSAGGPETQYF. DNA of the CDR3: TGCAGCGCGGGGGGTCCAGAGACCCAGTACTTC.